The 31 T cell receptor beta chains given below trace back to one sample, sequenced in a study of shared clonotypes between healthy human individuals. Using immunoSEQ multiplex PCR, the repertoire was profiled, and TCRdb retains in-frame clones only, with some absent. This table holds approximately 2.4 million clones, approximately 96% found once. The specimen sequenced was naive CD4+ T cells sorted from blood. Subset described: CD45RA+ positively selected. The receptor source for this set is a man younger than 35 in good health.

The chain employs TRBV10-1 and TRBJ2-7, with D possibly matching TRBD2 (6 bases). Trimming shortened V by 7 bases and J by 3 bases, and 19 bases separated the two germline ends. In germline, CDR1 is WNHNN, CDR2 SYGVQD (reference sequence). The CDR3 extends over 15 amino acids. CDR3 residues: CASMTWEESDYEQYF. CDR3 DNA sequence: TGCGCCAGCATGACTTGGGAGGAGTCGGACTACGAGCAGTACTTC.

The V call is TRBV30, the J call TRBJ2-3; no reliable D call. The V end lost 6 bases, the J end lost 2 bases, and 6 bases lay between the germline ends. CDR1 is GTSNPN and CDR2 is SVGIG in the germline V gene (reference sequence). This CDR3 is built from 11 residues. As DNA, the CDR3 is TGTGCCTGTTCGACCACAGATACGCAGTATTTT. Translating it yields CACSTTDTQYF.

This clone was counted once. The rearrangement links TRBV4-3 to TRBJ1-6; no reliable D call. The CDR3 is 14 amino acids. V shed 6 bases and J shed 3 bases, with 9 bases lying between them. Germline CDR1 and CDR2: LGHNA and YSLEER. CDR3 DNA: TGCGCCAGCAGTCCCGGGGACTATAATTCACCCCTCCACTTT. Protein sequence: CASSPGDYNSPLHF.

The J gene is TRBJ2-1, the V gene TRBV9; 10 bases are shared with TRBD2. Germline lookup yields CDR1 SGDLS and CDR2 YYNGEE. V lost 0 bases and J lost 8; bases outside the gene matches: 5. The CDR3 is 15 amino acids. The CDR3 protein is CASSVETSGNHEQFF. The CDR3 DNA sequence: TGTGCCAGCAGCGTAGAAACTAGCGGGAACCATGAGCAGTTCTTC.

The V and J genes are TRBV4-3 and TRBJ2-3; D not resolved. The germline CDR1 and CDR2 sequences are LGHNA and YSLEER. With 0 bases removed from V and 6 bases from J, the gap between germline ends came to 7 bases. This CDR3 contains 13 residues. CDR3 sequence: CASSQDYQDTQYF. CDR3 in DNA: TGCGCCAGCAGCCAAGATTATCAGGATACGCAGTATTTT.

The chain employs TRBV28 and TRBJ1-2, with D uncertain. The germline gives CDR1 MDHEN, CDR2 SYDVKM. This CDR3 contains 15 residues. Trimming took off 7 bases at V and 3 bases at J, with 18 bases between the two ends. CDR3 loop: CASTIPRGGDYGYTF. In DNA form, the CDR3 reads TGTGCCAGCACCATACCCAGAGGAGGAGACTATGGCTACACCTTC.

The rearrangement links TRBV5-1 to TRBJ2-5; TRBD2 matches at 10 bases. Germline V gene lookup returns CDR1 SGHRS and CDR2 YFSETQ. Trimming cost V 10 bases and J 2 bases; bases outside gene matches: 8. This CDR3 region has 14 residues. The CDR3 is CAASSGGVQETQYF. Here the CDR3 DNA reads TGCGCCGCCTCGAGCGGGGGGGTTCAAGAGACCCAGTACTTC.

The chain's CDR3 is CASSLVGWEGNYGYTF. The CDR3 region has the DNA TGTGCCAGCAGTTTAGTCGGGTGGGAGGGTAACTATGGCTACACCTTC. The V and J genes are TRBV28 and TRBJ1-2; no definite D call. V was clipped by 2 bases and J by 1 base, with 14 bases between them. The CDR3 is 16 residues long. The V gene's germline CDR1 is MDHEN and CDR2 SYDVKM.

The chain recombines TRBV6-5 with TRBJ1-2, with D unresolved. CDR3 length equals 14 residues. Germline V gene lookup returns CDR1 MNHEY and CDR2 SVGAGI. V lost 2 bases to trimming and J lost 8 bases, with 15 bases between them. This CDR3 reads CASSYGVESKGYTF. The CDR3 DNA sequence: TGTGCCAGCAGTTACGGGGTAGAGTCAAAAGGCTACACCTTC.

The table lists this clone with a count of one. CDR3 sequence (DNA): TGTGCCAGCACTTCTCGCGATACGCAGTATTTT. It yields the protein CASTSRDTQYF. The chain is built from TRBV2 and TRBJ2-3; D is ambiguous. Trimming took 7 bases from V and 6 from J, leaving 8 bases between them. Germline values: CDR1 SNHLY, CDR2 FYNNEI. The CDR3 sequence is 11 residues long.

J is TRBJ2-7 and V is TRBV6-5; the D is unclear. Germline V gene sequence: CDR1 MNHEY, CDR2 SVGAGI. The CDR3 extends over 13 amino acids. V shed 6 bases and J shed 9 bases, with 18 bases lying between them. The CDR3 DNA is TGTGCCAGCAGCCGAGTTGAGAAAAGCCCGCAGTACTTC. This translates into CASSRVEKSPQYF.

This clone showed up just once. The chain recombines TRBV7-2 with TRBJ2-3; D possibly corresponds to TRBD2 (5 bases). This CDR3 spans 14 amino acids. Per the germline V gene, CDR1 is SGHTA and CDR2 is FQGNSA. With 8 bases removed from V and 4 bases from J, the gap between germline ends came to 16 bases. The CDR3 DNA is TGTGCCAGCGGCCGAGAGGGCCGGGCAGATACGCAGTATTTT. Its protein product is CASGREGRADTQYF.

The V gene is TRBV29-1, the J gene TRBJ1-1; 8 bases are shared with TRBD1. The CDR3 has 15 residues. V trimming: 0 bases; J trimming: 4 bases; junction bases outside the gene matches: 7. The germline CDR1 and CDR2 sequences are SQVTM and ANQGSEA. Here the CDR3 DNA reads TGCAGCGTTGAAGAGTGGCAGGGGGCGCGCACTGAAGCTTTCTTT. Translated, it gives CSVEEWQGARTEAFF.

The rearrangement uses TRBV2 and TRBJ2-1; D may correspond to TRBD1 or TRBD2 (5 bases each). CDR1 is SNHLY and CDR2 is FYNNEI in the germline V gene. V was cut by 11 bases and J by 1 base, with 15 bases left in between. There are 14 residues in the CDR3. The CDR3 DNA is TGTGCCGGACGGGATTGGGGGTCCTACAATGAGCAGTTCTTC. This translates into CAGRDWGSYNEQFF.

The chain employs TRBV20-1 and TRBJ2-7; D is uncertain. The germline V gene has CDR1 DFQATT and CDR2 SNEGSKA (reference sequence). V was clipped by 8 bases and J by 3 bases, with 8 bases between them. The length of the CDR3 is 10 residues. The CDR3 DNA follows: TGCAGTCCTGCCGGCTACGAGCAGTACTTC. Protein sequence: CSPAGYEQYF.

Here the CDR3 reads CASSEAVGVNEQFF. The CDR3 DNA reads as TGTGCCAGCAGTGAAGCTGTAGGCGTCAATGAGCAGTTCTTC. The chain is built from TRBV2 and TRBJ2-1, with D hard to call. The CDR3 contains 14 residues. Trimming shortened V by 0 bases and J by 6 bases, and 9 bases separated the two germline ends. Per the germline V gene, CDR1 is SNHLY and CDR2 is FYNNEI.

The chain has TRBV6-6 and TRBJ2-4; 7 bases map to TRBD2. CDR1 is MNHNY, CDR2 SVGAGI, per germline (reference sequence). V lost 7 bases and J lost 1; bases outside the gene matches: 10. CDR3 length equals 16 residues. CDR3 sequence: CASNDLPGGAKNIQYF. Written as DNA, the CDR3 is TGTGCCAGCAACGACCTACCCGGGGGGGCCAAAAACATTCAGTACTTC.

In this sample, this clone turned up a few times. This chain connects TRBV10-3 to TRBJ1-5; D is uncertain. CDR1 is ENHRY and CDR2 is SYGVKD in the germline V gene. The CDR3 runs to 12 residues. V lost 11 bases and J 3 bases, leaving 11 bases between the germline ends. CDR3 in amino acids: CAAGIHNQPQHF. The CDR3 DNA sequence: TGTGCCGCCGGGATCCACAATCAGCCCCAGCATTTT.

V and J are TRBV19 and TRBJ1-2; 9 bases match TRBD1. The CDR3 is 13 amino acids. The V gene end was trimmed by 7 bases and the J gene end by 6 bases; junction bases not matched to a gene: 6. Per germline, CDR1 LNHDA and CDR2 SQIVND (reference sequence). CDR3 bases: TGTGCCAGTAATTCCGGGACAGGGAATGGCTACACCTTC. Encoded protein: CASNSGTGNGYTF.

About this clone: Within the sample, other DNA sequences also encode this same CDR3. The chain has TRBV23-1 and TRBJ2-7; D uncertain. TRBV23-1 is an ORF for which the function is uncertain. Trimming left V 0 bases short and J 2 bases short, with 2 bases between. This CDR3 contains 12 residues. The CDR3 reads CASSQSAYEQYF. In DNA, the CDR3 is TGCGCCAGCAGTCAATCTGCCTACGAGCAGTACTTC.

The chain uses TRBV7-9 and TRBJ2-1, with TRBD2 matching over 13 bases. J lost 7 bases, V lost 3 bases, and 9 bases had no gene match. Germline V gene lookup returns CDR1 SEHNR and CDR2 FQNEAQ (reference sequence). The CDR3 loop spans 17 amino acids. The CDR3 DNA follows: TGTGCCAGCAGCTTCTACAGGACTAGCGGGAGTAGAAATGAGCAGTTCTTC. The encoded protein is CASSFYRTSGSRNEQFF.

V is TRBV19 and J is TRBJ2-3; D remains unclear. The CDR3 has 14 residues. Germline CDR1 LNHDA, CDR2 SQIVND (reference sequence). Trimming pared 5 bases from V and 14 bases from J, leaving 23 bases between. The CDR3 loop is CASSSPETLVDPYF. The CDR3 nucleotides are TGTGCCAGTAGTTCCCCGGAGACTCTGGTCGATCCGTATTTT.

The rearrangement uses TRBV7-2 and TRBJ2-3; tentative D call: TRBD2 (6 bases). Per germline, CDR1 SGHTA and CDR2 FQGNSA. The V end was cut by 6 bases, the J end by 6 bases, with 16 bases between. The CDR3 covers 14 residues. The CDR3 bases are TGTGCCAGCAGTCCCCAGGCGGGGTTTGATACGCAGTATTTT. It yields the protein CASSPQAGFDTQYF.

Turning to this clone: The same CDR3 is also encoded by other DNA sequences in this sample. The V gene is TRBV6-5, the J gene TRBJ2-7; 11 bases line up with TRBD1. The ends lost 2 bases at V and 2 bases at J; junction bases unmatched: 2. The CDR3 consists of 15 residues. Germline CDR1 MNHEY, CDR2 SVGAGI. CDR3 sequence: CASSYADRGPYEQYF. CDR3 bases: TGTGCCAGCAGTTACGCGGACAGGGGGCCCTACGAGCAGTACTTC.

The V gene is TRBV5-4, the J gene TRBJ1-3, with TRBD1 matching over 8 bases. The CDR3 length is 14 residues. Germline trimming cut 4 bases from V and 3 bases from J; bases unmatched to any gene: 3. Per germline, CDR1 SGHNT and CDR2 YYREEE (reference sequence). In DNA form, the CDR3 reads TGTGCCAGCAGCAGGACAGGGATTGGAAACACCATATATTTT. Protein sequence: CASSRTGIGNTIYF.

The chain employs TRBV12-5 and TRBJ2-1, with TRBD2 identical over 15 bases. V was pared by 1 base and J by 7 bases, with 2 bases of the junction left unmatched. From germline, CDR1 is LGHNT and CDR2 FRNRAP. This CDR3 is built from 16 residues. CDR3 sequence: CASGLGGTSGRNEQFF. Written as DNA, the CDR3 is TGTGCTAGTGGTTTGGGGGGGACTAGCGGGAGGAATGAGCAGTTCTTC.

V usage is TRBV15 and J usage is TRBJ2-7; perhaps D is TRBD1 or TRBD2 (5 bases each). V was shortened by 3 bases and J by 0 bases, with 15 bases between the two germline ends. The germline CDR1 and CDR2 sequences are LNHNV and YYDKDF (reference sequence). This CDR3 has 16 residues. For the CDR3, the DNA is TGTGCCACCAGCAGTAGCCTATTCGGGACCTCCTACGAGCAGTACTTC. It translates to CATSSSLFGTSYEQYF.

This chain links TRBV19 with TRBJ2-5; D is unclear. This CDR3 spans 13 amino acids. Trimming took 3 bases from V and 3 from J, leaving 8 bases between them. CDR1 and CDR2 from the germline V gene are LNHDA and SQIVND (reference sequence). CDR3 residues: CASSIDPEETQYF. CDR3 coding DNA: TGTGCCAGTAGTATTGACCCTGAAGAGACCCAGTACTTC. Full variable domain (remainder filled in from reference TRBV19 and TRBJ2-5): DGGITQSPKYLFRKEGQNVTLSCEQNLNHDAMYWYRQDPGQGLRLIYYSQIVNDFQKGDIAEGYSVSREKKESFPLTVTSAQKNPTAFYLCASSIDPEETQYFGPGTRLLVL.

Here the CDR3 reads CASSLMEERYF. As DNA, the CDR3 is TGTGCCAGCAGCCTAATGGAAGAGCGGTATTTT. This chain uses TRBV6-6 with TRBJ2-3; D call uncertain. This CDR3 is 11 amino acids long. In germline, CDR1 is MNHNY, CDR2 SVGAGI (reference sequence). Trimming left V 6 bases short and J 14 bases short, with 15 bases between.

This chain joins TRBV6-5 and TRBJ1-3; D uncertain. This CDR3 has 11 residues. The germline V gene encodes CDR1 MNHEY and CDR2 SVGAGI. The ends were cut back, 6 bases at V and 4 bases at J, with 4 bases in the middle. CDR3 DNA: TGTGCCAGCAGAAAGGGAAACACCATATATTTT. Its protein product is CASRKGNTIYF.

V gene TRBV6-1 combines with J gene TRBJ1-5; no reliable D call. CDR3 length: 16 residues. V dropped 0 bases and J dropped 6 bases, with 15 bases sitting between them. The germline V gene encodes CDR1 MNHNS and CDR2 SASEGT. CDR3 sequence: CASSEARWVDVQPQHF. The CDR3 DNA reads TGTGCCAGCAGTGAAGCCAGGTGGGTAGATGTTCAGCCCCAGCATTTT.